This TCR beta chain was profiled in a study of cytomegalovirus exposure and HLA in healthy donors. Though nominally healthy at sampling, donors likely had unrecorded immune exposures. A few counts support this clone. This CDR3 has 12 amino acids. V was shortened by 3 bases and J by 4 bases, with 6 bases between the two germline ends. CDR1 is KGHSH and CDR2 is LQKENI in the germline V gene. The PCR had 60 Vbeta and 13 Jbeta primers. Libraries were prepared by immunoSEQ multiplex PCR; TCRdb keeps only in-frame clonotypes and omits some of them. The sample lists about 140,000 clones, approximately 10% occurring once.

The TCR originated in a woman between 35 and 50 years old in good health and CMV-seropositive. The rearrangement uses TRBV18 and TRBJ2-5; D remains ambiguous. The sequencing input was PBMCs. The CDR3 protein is CASSPQAETQYF. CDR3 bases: TGTGCCAGCTCACCCCAAGCAGAGACCCAGTACTTC.